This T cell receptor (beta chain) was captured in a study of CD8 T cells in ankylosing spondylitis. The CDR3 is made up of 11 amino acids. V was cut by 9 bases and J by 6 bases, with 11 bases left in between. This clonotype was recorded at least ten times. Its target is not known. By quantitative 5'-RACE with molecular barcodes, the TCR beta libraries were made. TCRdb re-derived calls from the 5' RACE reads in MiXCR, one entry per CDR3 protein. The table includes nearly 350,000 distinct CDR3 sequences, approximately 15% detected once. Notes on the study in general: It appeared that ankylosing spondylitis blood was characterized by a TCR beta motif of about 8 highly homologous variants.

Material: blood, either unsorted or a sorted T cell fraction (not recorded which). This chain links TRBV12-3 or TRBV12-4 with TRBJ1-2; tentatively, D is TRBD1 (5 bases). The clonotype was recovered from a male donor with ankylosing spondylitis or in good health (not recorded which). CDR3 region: CASFGGDGYTF. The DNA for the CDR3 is TGTGCCAGTTTCGGGGGGGATGGCTACACCTTC.